Detailed here is one T cell receptor beta chain. Clones were read by immunoSEQ multiplex PCR, and TCRdb kept only the in-frame ones, dropping some. The sample records around 30,000 clones, roughly 85% being singletons. The germline gives CDR1 MNHEY, CDR2 SMNVEV (reference sequence). CDR3 size: 14 residues. Deletions cut 0 bases from V and 6 bases from J, with 9 bases between. The record originates from a study of graft-versus-host responses after intestinal transplantation. This sequence originates from a human patient who received an intestinal transplant, so some T cells may come from the graft donor. The sample consisted of PBMCs, taken 450 to 460 days after intestinal transplantation. V and J are TRBV27 and TRBJ2-1, with D hard to call. The CDR3 protein is CASSLSIRGNEQFF. The CDR3 nucleotides read TGTGCCAGCAGTTTATCGATCAGAGGCAATGAGCAGTTCTTC.